The T cell receptor beta chain described here comes from a study of regulatory T cells in long-lasting Graves disease. Time point in this sample: newly diagnosed GD, antithyroid drugs for less than 3 months. RNA from PBMCs was the source of the TCR library. The CDR3 extends over 13 amino acids. V dropped 4 bases and J dropped 2 bases, with 9 bases sitting between them. The germline gives CDR1 SGHTA, CDR2 FQGTGA. According to the study, TCR beta libraries were built with iRepertoire HTBI primers and CDR3-region Arm-PCR. TCRdb reprocessed the multiplex PCR reads with MiXCR, giving one entry per CDR3 protein. The sample holds roughly 500,000 distinct CDR3 sequences; about 14% are singletons and the top ten take under 10%. This clonotype was found many times. The same sample was also used in a study of T cells in Graves' hyperthyroidism and ophthalmopathy.

The clonotype originates from a man in his thirties or forties with Graves disease. This chain links TRBV7-3 with TRBJ2-7; no definite D call. The sample was peripheral blood mononuclear cells (PBMCs), taken at new diagnosis, from a patient treated with antithyroid drugs. CDR3 sequence reads: CASSYGRTYEQYF. The CDR3 nucleotides read TGTGCCAGCAGCTATGGACGGACCTACGAGCAGTACTTC.